The next 24 T cell receptor beta chains were all read from a single sample in a study of OX40 agonist ivuxolimab in advanced cancers. Some clones are missing from TCRdb's copy, which holds only in-frame ones; the method was immunoSEQ multiplex PCR. The sample holds 20,000 to 30,000 clones, 60% to 85% seen once. This sample comprised CD4+ or CD8+ T cells sorted from blood, obtained in a trial of the OX40 agonist ivuxolimab. These receptor sequences come from an adult with an advanced solid tumor such as melanoma, head and neck, liver or kidney cancer.

The gene calls are TRBV7-8 and TRBJ2-2; D is perhaps TRBD1 (6 bases). The length of the CDR3 is 16 residues. Germline CDR1 is SGHVS and CDR2 is FQNEAQ. With 2 bases removed from V and 1 base from J, the gap between germline ends came to 11 bases. DNA for the CDR3: TGTGCCAGCAGCTTAAAACGGGGACAGAACACCGGGGAGCTGTTTTTT. Amino acid sequence: CASSLKRGQNTGELFF.

This clone was picked up a small number of times. CDR3: CASRGPDRGDNQPQHF. The CDR3 DNA sequence: TGTGCCAGTAGAGGGCCGGACAGGGGAGACAATCAGCCCCAGCATTTT. The chain recombines TRBV19 with TRBJ1-5; TRBD1 matches at 9 bases. The CDR3 has 16 residues. Germline lookup yields CDR1 LNHDA and CDR2 SQIVND (reference sequence). V shed 6 bases, J shed 3 bases, and the junction held 9 bases outside the gene matches. The full variable domain, its missing parts supplied by reference TRBV19 and TRBJ1-5, is DGGITQSPKYLFRKEGQNVTLSCEQNLNHDAMYWYRQDPGQGLRLIYYSQIVNDFQKGDIAEGYSVSREKKESFPLTVTSAQKNPTAFYLCASRGPDRGDNQPQHFGDGTRLSIL.

This clone was counted only a few times. The rearrangement uses TRBV7-6 and TRBJ1-1; D perhaps matches TRBD1 (5 bases). The germline V gene encodes CDR1 SGHVS and CDR2 FNYEAQ. CDR3 length: 12 residues. V shed 1 base and J shed 7 bases, with 7 bases lying between them. The CDR3 loop is CASSLGTSEAFF. As DNA, the CDR3 is TGTGCCAGCAGCTTAGGGACAAGTGAAGCTTTCTTT. Full variable domain (outside the CDR3, taken from reference TRBV7-6 and TRBJ1-1): GAGVSQSPRYKVTKRGQDVALRCDPISGHVSLYWYRQALGQGPEFLTYFNYEAQQDKSGLPNDRFSAERPEGSISTLTIQRTEQRDSAMYRCASSLGTSEAFFGQGTRLTVV.

V usage is TRBV13 and J usage is TRBJ2-5; D remains unclear. V lost 5 bases, J lost 1 base, and 11 bases lay in between. CDR3 length: 14 amino acids. Germline V gene sequence: CDR1 PRHDT, CDR2 FYEKMQ (reference sequence). Written as DNA, the CDR3 is TGTGCCAGCAGCCCCGTCGTCAGCCAAGAGACCCAGTACTTC. It encodes CASSPVVSQETQYF.

This chain joins TRBV6-5 and TRBJ1-2; D is unclear. Germline CDR1 is MNHEY and CDR2 is SVGAGI. The CDR3 covers 12 residues. V lost 6 bases to trimming and J lost 0 bases, with 5 bases between them. CDR3 sequence: CASRDSNYGYTF. In nucleotides, the CDR3 is TGTGCCAGCAGAGATTCTAACTATGGCTACACCTTC.

This clone was seen more than once but under ten times. This chain joins TRBV29-1 and TRBJ2-2; D gene unclear. The germline V gene has CDR1 SQVTM and CDR2 ANQGSEA. V dropped 5 bases and J dropped 1 base, with 5 bases sitting between them. CDR3 size: 12 residues. The CDR3 DNA sequence: TGCAGCGTTCCCGAGAACACCGGGGAGCTGTTTTTT. It yields the protein CSVPENTGELFF.

The chain uses TRBV6-5 and TRBJ1-1, with D unclear. The CDR3 contains 15 residues. From germline, CDR1 is MNHEY and CDR2 SVGAGI. V shed 0 bases and J shed 7 bases, with 15 bases lying between them. CDR3 protein: CASSYSREYRSEAFF. CDR3 bases: TGTGCCAGCAGTTACTCCCGGGAGTATCGCAGTGAAGCTTTCTTT.

The chain recombines TRBV18 with TRBJ2-4; D possibly matches TRBD1 or TRBD2 (5 bases each). The CDR3 spans 16 residues. Per germline, CDR1 KGHSH and CDR2 LQKENI. V lost 0 bases and J lost 1, with 10 bases in between. This chain's CDR3 is CASSPPGERAKNIQYF. Written as DNA, the CDR3 is TGTGCCAGCTCACCACCGGGGGAGAGGGCCAAAAACATTCAGTACTTC. The variable domain in full, completed from reference TRBV18 and TRBJ2-4, reads NAGVMQNPRHLVRRRGQEARLRCSPMKGHSHVYWYRQLPEEGLKFMVYLQKENIIDESGMPKERFSAEFPKEGPSILRIQQVVRGDSAAYFCASSPPGERAKNIQYFGAGTRLSVL.

This chain connects TRBV5-1 to TRBJ1-1; 9 positions agree with TRBD1. The CDR3 totals 15 residues. Trimming removed 4 bases from V and 4 bases from J; junction bases left unmatched: 8. Germline V gene sequence: CDR1 SGHRS, CDR2 YFSETQ. For the CDR3, the DNA is TGCGCCAGCAGCATCAGAACAGGGGGCGGCACTGAAGCTTTCTTT. Its translation is CASSIRTGGGTEAFF.

The V and J genes are TRBV7-9 and TRBJ2-3; tentative D call: TRBD1 (5 bases). Deletions cut 4 bases from V and 4 bases from J, with 9 bases between. Germline-derived CDR1 and CDR2 are SEHNR and FQNEAQ (reference sequence). This CDR3 has 13 amino acids. The CDR3 DNA reads TGTGCCAGCAGCTGGCAGGGTTCAGATACGCAGTATTTT. Its protein product is CASSWQGSDTQYF.

The chain carries TRBV5-1 and TRBJ1-1; 8 nucleotides line up with TRBD1. V dropped 4 bases and J dropped 4; count of bases not matched to a gene: 6. This CDR3 region has 14 residues. Germline values: CDR1 SGHRS, CDR2 YFSETQ. The CDR3: CASSLTGGITEAFF. The CDR3 region has the DNA TGCGCCAGCAGCCTAACAGGGGGAATCACTGAAGCTTTCTTT.

The chain recombines TRBV14 with TRBJ2-2, with TRBD1 matching 9 bases. This CDR3 region has 14 residues. V shed 4 bases and J 6 bases; nucleotides not matched to a gene: 3. Germline CDR1 SGHDN, CDR2 FVKESK. In DNA, the CDR3 is TGTGCCAGCAGCCTATACAGGGGGCCCGGGGAGCTGTTTTTT. Its translation: CASSLYRGPGELFF.

This chain connects TRBV9 to TRBJ1-1; D not resolved. Germline assignment: CDR1 SGDLS and CDR2 YYNGEE. V lost 0 bases and J lost 1, with 10 bases in between. The CDR3 loop spans 15 amino acids. CDR3 in DNA: TGTGCCAGCAGCGTAGGAGGATCAGCGAACACTGAAGCTTTCTTT. As protein: CASSVGGSANTEAFF.

J is TRBJ1-2 and V is TRBV27; D gene unclear. V was trimmed by 4 bases and J by 4 bases, leaving 7 bases between them. This CDR3 region has 12 residues. Per germline, CDR1 MNHEY and CDR2 SMNVEV (reference sequence). CDR3 in amino acids: CASSSRSYGYTF. The CDR3 DNA sequence: TGTGCCAGCAGTTCAAGATCCTATGGCTACACCTTC.

This clone was recorded once. This chain joins TRBV7-9 and TRBJ1-5, with 10 bases aligning to TRBD1. This CDR3 has 16 residues. The V gene's germline CDR1 is SEHNR and CDR2 FQNEAQ (reference sequence). V trimming: 4 bases; J trimming: 6 bases; junction bases outside the gene matches: 9. The chain's CDR3 is CASSSFGQGEGQPQHF. The CDR3 coding sequence is TGTGCCAGCAGCTCCTTCGGACAGGGGGAAGGTCAGCCCCAGCATTTT.

The V and J genes are TRBV28 and TRBJ1-2; the match to TRBD1 covers 10 bases. The CDR3 consists of 13 residues. In germline, CDR1 is MDHEN, CDR2 SYDVKM. The CDR3 coding sequence is TGTGCTACCCTGACAGGGGGCGACTATGGCTACACCTTC. Translation gives CATLTGGDYGYTF.

The chain uses TRBV11-3 and TRBJ1-3; no definite D call. The CDR3 has 15 amino acids. Trimming removed 6 bases from V and 2 bases from J, with 14 bases in between. Per germline, CDR1 SGHNT and CDR2 YENEEA. CDR3 protein: CASRPAGFTGNTIYF. The CDR3 DNA sequence: TGTGCCAGCAGACCAGCAGGTTTTACTGGAAACACCATATATTTT.

This chain connects TRBV7-9 to TRBJ2-2, with D perhaps TRBD2 (5 bases). The V gene lost 3 bases and the J gene lost 1 base, with 9 bases spanning the gap. CDR1 is SEHNR, CDR2 FQNEAQ, per germline (reference sequence). The CDR3 is made up of 15 amino acids. The CDR3 coding sequence is TGTGCCAGCAGCTTCAGAGGGCAGAACACCGGGGAGCTGTTTTTT. This sequence encodes CASSFRGQNTGELFF.

This chain uses TRBV7-9 with TRBJ1-4, with D possibly being TRBD1 (6 bases). Germline V gene sequence: CDR1 SEHNR, CDR2 FQNEAQ (reference sequence). This CDR3 spans 16 amino acids. V shed 0 bases and J shed 4 bases, with 12 bases lying between them. The CDR3, as DNA: TGTGCCAGCAGCTTAGCAGGGGGAGGGAATAATGAAAAACTGTTTTTT. Residues: CASSLAGGGNNEKLFF.

A remark on this clone: The same CDR3 can be traced to other DNA sequences in this sample. CDR3 DNA: TGTGCCAGCAGTGAAAGGGCGAACACTGAAGCTTTCTTT. Amino acid sequence: CASSERANTEAFF. The V gene is TRBV2, the J gene TRBJ1-1, with unresolved D. The germline gives CDR1 SNHLY, CDR2 FYNNEI. This CDR3 region has 13 residues. Trimming left V 2 bases short and J 1 base short, with 5 bases between.

J is TRBJ2-7 and V is TRBV5-5; D uncertain. Trimming removed 4 bases from V and 0 bases from J, with 8 bases in between. CDR1 is SGHKS, CDR2 YYEKEE, per germline (reference sequence). This CDR3 region has 13 residues. CDR3 DNA sequence: TGTGCCAGCAGCGTGACCCCCTCCTACGAGCAGTACTTC. Amino acid sequence: CASSVTPSYEQYF.

V usage is TRBV30 and J usage is TRBJ1-1; no reliable D call. Trimming took off 0 bases at V and 11 bases at J, with 16 bases between the two ends. This CDR3 has 13 amino acids. Germline V gene sequence: CDR1 GTSNPN, CDR2 SVGIG (reference sequence). This CDR3 is CAWSVRDHGRAFF. CDR3 nucleotides: TGTGCCTGGAGTGTAAGAGACCACGGGAGGGCTTTCTTT.

The genes are TRBV28 and TRBJ1-5, with 9 bases fitting TRBD1. This CDR3 comprises 14 residues. After removal of 4 bases from V and 5 bases from J, the junction contained 3 bases not matched to a gene. Germline loops: CDR1 MDHEN, CDR2 SYDVKM. The CDR3, as DNA: TGTGCCAGCAGTTCGACAGGGGGGGATCAGCCCCAGCATTTT. Protein: CASSSTGGDQPQHF. Complete variable domain (other parts from reference TRBV28 and TRBJ1-5): DVKVTQSSRYLVKRTGEKVFLECVQDMDHENMFWYRQDPGLGLRLIYFSYDVKMKEKGDIPEGYSVSREKKERFSLILESASTNQTSMYLCASSSTGGDQPQHFGDGTRLSIL.

The gene calls are TRBV20-1 and TRBJ1-3; D call uncertain. This CDR3 region has 11 residues. Germline lookup yields CDR1 DFQATT and CDR2 SNEGSKA (reference sequence). V lost 2 bases to trimming and J lost 1 base, with 0 bases between them. CDR3: CSARSGNTIYF. In DNA, the CDR3 is TGCAGTGCTAGATCTGGAAACACCATATATTTT.